This is a list of T cell receptor beta chains from one sample in a study of blood T cell repertoires in COVID-19. The data were produced by immunoSEQ multiplex PCR, yet TCRdb's version contains in-frame clones alone and is incomplete. The data show approximately 280,000 clones, 75% to 85% seen once. Specimen: peripheral blood. The receptors were sampled from a man in his fifties or sixties with active or convalescent COVID-19. The CDR3 runs from the conserved cysteine through the conserved F or W. D genes are given only for firm matches. A clone size is listed for some rows: how often the clone was seen (once, few, many), or a class if it is expanded.

size	J	D	V	DNA	CDR3
.	TRBJ2-1	.	TRBV19	TGTGCCAGTAGTAATAACAGGGTCTTAAATGAGCAGTTCTTC	CASSNNRVLNEQFF
.	TRBJ2-7	.	TRBV6-2/TRBV6-3	TGTGCCAGCAGTCGGGCTAGCCACTACGAGCAGTACTTC	CASSRASHYEQYF
.	TRBJ1-3	.	TRBV30	TGTGCCTGGAGTGCGTCCGGAAACACCATATATTTT	CAWSASGNTIYF
.	TRBJ2-1	TRBD2	TRBV18	TGTGCCAGCTCACCGTTGCGGGAGATAAACAATGAGCAGTTCTTC	CASSPLREINNEQFF
.	TRBJ2-3	.	TRBV7-9	TGTGCCAGCAGCTCCTACCGGGGATCGGACACAGATACGCAGTATTTT	CASSSYRGSDTDTQYF
many	TRBJ1-4	.	TRBV3-1/TRBV3-2	TGTGCCAGCAGCCAAGACGTCCTGACTAAACTGTTTTTT	CASSQDVLTKLFF
.	TRBJ1-2	TRBD1	TRBV10-3	TGTGCCATCAGTACAGGGGAACCTCTCTATGGCTACACCTTC	CAISTGEPLYGYTF
once	TRBJ2-7	TRBD2	TRBV4-1	TGCGCCAGCAGCCAAGAGGCCGGTGGACTAGCGGGACGGATGTACGAGCAGTACTTC	CASSQEAGGLAGRMYEQYF
.	TRBJ1-4	.	TRBV30	TGTGCCTGGATGAGTGCAACTAATGAAAAACTGTTTTTT	CAWMSATNEKLFF
once	TRBJ1-2	TRBD1	TRBV5-1	TGCGCCAGCAGCTGGGACAGCACTTATGGCTACACCTTC	CASSWDSTYGYTF
.	TRBJ2-3	.	TRBV19	TGTGCCAGTAGTATCAACAGTGCAGATACGCAGTATTTT	CASSINSADTQYF
.	TRBJ1-1	.	TRBV11-3	TGTGCCAGCAGCCCGGGCCCAGGGGTTGAAGCTTTCTTT	CASSPGPGVEAFF
.	TRBJ1-2	.	TRBV20-1	TGCAGTGCTAGATCCGGGGTCGGCTACACCTTC	CSARSGVGYTF
.	TRBJ2-1	.	TRBV28	TGTGCCAGCTTCTCCGGGACCTACAATGAGCAGTTCTTC	CASFSGTYNEQFF
.	TRBJ2-3	TRBD2	TRBV5-4	TGTGCCAGCAGCCCGGGGGGGGCCGGGGCCACAGATACGCAGTATTTT	CASSPGGAGATDTQYF
once	TRBJ1-5	TRBD1	TRBV7-8	TGTGCCAGCAGCCTAACAGGGGGCAATCAGCCCCAGCATTTT	CASSLTGGNQPQHF
few	TRBJ2-7	TRBD1	TRBV28	TGTGCCAGCCGACCGGGACAGAGGAGAGGTGAGCAGTACTTC	CASRPGQRRGEQYF
.	TRBJ2-5	.	TRBV5-1	TGCGCCAGCAGCTTGTCGGGGTCTGGAGGAGAGACCCAGTACTTC	CASSLSGSGGETQYF
few	TRBJ1-5	TRBD1	TRBV15	TGTGCCACCAGCAGAGACCGGGGGACAGCTAATCAGCCCCAGCATTTT	CATSRDRGTANQPQHF
.	TRBJ2-1	TRBD2	TRBV2	TGTGCCAGCAGTGAATGGGCTAGCGGGAGTGTCGATGAGCAGTTCTTC	CASSEWASGSVDEQFF
.	TRBJ1-1	.	TRBV3-1/TRBV3-2	TGTGCCAGCAGCCAAGATAGAGGGGAAGCTTTCTTT	CASSQDRGEAFF
few	TRBJ1-2	TRBD1	TRBV4-2	TGTGCCAGCAGCCAAGAGGGACAGGGATATAGCTATGGCTACACCTTC	CASSQEGQGYSYGYTF
.	TRBJ1-2	TRBD1	TRBV7-9	TGTGCCAGCAGCCTTGACAGGGACGGCTACACCTTC	CASSLDRDGYTF
.	TRBJ2-7	.	TRBV5-1	TGCGCCAGCAGCGACGGGGATAACTACGAGCAGTACTTC	CASSDGDNYEQYF
.	TRBJ1-1	.	TRBV29-1	TGCAGCGTTGAAGATCGGGGAAGGCATTTGAACACTGAAGCTTTCTTT	CSVEDRGRHLNTEAFF
.	TRBJ2-5	.	TRBV15	TGTGCCACCAGCAGAGACCAGGAAGAGACCCAGTACTTC	CATSRDQEETQYF
.	TRBJ2-1	TRBD2	TRBV6-2/TRBV6-3	TGTGCCAGCAGTCCCCGGACTAGCGGGAGCGCCTACAATGAGCAGTTCTTC	CASSPRTSGSAYNEQFF
.	TRBJ2-7	TRBD1	TRBV3-1/TRBV3-2	TGTGCCAGCAGCGCAGGGACAGAACTAACTTACGAGCAGTACTTC	CASSAGTELTYEQYF
.	TRBJ2-7	.	TRBV7-2	TGTGCCAGCAGCTTAGGGAGAAGCTACGAGCAGTACTTC	CASSLGRSYEQYF
.	TRBJ1-5	TRBD1	TRBV28	TGTGCCAGCAGGGGACAGGGGAACAATCAGCCCCAGCATTTT	CASRGQGNNQPQHF
.	TRBJ2-7	TRBD2	TRBV11-2	TGTGCCAGCAGCCCTGTAACTAGCGGGAGGATCCACGAGCAGTACTTC	CASSPVTSGRIHEQYF
.	TRBJ1-1	.	TRBV6-2/TRBV6-3	TGTGCCAGCAGTCGCCCGGGACTACACGAAGCTTTCTTT	CASSRPGLHEAFF
.	TRBJ2-1	TRBD2	TRBV6-5	TGTGCCAGCACCGTGACTAGCGGGAGGGCCGCTGAGCAGTTCTTC	CASTVTSGRAAEQFF
.	TRBJ1-4	.	TRBV3-1/TRBV3-2	TGTGCCAGCAGCCCCGACCTAGTACGGGAGGAAAAACTGTTTTTT	CASSPDLVREEKLFF
.	TRBJ2-3	.	TRBV11-2	TGTGCCAGCAGCCCCACCGCGGGGCTCGAGAATACGCAGTATTTT	CASSPTAGLENTQYF
.	TRBJ1-1	.	TRBV7-6	TGTGCCAGCAGCCCACAGGGAACTGAAGCTTTCTTT	CASSPQGTEAFF
.	TRBJ2-7	TRBD2	TRBV9	TGTGCCAGCAGTATAGCGGGAGTGGTCAACGAGCAGTACTTC	CASSIAGVVNEQYF
.	TRBJ1-4	.	TRBV5-1	TGCGCCAGCAGACGGGACTCCCCGGATGAAAAACTGTTTTTT	CASRRDSPDEKLFF
.	TRBJ2-5	.	TRBV7-2	TGTGCCAGCAGCTCCTATAGCCTCGAGACCCAGTACTTC	CASSSYSLETQYF
.	TRBJ1-3	.	TRBV28	TGTGCCAGCAGCCCCGGTGGAGGTTCGGGAAACACCATATATTTT	CASSPGGGSGNTIYF
.	TRBJ1-1	TRBD1	TRBV15	TGTGCCACCAGCAGAGGCCAATCCTCCCGGACAGGAACACTAGGAGAGGGCACTGAAGCTTTCTTT	CATSRGQSSRTGTLGEGTEAFF
.	TRBJ1-2	.	TRBV29-1	TGCAGCGTTGAAGACGTAGGGGGGGCGTATGGCTACACCTTC	CSVEDVGGAYGYTF
.	TRBJ2-7	TRBD2	TRBV6-2/TRBV6-3	TGTGCCAGCAGTGCCCTAGCGGGCTACGAGCAGTACTTC	CASSALAGYEQYF